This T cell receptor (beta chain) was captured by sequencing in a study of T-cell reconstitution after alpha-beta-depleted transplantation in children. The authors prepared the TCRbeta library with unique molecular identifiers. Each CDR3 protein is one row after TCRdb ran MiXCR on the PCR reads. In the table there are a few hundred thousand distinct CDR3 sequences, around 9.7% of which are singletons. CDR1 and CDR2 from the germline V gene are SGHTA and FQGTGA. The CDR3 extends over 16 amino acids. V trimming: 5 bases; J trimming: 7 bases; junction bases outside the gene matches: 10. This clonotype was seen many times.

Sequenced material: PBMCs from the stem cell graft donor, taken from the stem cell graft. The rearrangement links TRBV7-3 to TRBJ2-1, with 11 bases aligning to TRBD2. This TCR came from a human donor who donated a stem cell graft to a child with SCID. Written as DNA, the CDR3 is TGTGCCAGCAGCCCGGATAGCGGGGGGGGAAGAAATGAGCAGTTCTTC. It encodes CASSPDSGGGRNEQFF.